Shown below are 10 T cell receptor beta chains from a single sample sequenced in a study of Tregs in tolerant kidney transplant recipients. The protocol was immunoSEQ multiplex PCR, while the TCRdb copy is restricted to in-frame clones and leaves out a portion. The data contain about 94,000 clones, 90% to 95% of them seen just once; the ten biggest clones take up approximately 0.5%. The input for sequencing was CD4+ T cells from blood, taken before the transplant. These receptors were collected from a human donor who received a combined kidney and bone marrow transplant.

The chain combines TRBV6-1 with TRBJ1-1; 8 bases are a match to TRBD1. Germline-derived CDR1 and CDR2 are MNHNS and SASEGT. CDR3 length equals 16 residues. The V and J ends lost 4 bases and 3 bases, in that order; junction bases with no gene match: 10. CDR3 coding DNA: TGTGCCAGCAGTGGGCGTTCAGGGGGCGCGGACACTGAAGCTTTCTTT. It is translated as CASSGRSGGADTEAFF.

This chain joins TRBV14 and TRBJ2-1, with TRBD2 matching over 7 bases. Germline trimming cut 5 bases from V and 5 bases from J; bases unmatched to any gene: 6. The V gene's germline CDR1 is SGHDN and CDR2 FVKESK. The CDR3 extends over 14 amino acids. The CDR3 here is CASSLLGGDNEQFF. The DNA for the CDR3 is TGTGCCAGCAGCTTACTTGGGGGGGACAATGAGCAGTTCTTC.

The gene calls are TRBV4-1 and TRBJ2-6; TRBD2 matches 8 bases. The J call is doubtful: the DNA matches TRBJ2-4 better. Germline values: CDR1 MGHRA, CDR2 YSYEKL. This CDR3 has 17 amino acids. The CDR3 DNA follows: TGCGCCAGCAGCCAAGACTGGGTGACTAGCGTCAAAAACATTCAGTACTTC. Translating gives CASSQDWVTSVKNIQYF.

The CDR3 loop reads CATGGDGYTF. The CDR3, as DNA: TGTGCCACCGGAGGGGATGGCTACACCTTC. The rearrangement joins TRBV15 to TRBJ1-2, with a weak D call TRBD1 (5 bases). V lost 8 bases, J lost 6 bases, and 7 bases lay in between. CDR1 is LNHNV, CDR2 YYDKDF, per germline (reference sequence). The CDR3 covers 10 residues. Variable domain in full (rest from reference TRBV15 and TRBJ1-2): DAMVIQNPRYQVTQFGKPVTLSCSQTLNHNVMYWYQQKSSQAPKLLFHYYDKDFNNEADTPDNFQSRRPNTSFCFLDIRSPGLGDTAMYLCATGGDGYTFGSGTRLTVV.

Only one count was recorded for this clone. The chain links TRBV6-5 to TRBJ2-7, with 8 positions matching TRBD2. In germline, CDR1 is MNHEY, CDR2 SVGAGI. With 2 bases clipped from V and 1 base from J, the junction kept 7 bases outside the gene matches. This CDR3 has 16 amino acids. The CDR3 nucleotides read TGTGCCAGCAGTTACGCGGGGGGTGGAGGGTCCTACGAGCAGTACTTC. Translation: CASSYAGGGGSYEQYF.

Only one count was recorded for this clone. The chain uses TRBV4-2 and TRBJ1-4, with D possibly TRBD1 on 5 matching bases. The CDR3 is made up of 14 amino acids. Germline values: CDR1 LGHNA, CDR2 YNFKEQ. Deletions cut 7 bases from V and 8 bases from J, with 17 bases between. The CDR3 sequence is CASTRAGGNEKLFF. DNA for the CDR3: TGTGCCAGCACCCGGGCCGGGGGGAACGAAAAACTGTTTTTT.

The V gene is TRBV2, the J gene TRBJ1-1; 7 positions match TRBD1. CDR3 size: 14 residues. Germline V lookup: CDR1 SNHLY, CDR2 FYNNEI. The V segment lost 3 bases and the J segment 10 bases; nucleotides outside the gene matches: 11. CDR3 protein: CASSDGTGASGAFF. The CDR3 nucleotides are TGTGCCAGCAGTGACGGAACAGGGGCCTCGGGAGCTTTCTTT.

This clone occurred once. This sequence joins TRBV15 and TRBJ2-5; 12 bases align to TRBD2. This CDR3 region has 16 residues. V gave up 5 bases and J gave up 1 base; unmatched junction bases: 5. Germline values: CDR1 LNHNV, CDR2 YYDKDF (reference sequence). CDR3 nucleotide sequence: TGTGCCACCAGCTCCGGGACTAGCGGGTTCCAAGAGACCCAGTACTTC. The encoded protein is CATSSGTSGFQETQYF.

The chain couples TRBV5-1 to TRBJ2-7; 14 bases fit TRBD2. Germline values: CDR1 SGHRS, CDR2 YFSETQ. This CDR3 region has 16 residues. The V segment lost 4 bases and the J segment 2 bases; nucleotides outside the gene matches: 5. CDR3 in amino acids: CASSPGLAGVTYEQYF. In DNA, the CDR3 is TGCGCCAGCAGCCCGGGACTAGCGGGGGTCACCTACGAGCAGTACTTC.

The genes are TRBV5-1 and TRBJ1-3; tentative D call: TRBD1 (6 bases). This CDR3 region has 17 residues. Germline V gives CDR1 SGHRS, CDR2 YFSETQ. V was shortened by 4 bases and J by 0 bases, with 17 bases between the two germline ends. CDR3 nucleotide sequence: TGCGCCAGCAGCCCGACAGGTTTCGGAAGCTCTGGAAACACCATATATTTT. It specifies CASSPTGFGSSGNTIYF.